A selection of T cell receptor beta chains follows, all from one sample in a study of blood T cell repertoires in COVID-19. Sequencing used immunoSEQ multiplex PCR; TCRdb keeps in-frame clones, though not all of them. In the table there are more than 200,000 clones, less than 90% of which are singletons. Sequencing input: peripheral blood. The receptors were sampled from a man between 60 and 75 years old with acute or convalescent COVID-19. CDR3s include the opening cysteine and the closing phenylalanine or tryptophan.

>TRBV5-1
CASSPNEGGELFF
>TRBV6-5
CASTEFYNEQFF
>TRBV19
CASSIQGTSYEQYF
>TRBV27
CASSLWGQGNQPQHF
>TRBV7-2
CASSPQAFYSNQPQHF
>TRBV4-1
CASSQDPTGQSSGANVLTF
>TRBV6-7
CASSYPIPTTGGQNGYTF
>TRBV9
CASSVASGGPISQETQYF
>TRBV5-6
CASSAGTENTEAFF
>TRBV5-1
CASSLEGGQGSGELFF
>TRBV7-9
CASSPTSGGRETQYF
>TRBV19
CASSIVLAWEDTQYF
>TRBV7-6
CASSLNGGSGGPGTDTQYF
>TRBV10-3
CATQQGIPPYEQYF
>TRBV5-1
CASSGQRGGRQETQYF
>TRBV7-9
CASSLALWTSETDTQYF
>TRBV14
CASSPRTSGGRFQETQYF
>TRBV2
CASSDPRGPGTGELFF
>TRBV7-6
CASSSGGGTDTQYF
>TRBV5-4
CASSLGTGPGNF
>TRBV5-1
CASSLQNTGAGEAFF
>TRBV21-1
CASSKSSAGYQPQHF
>TRBV2
CASSVRGLAGTGELFF
>TRBV7-2
CASSLSGGSYGSPLHF
>TRBV7-6
CASSLDIGLRGETQYF
>TRBV21-1
CASSPRTGQRNTEAFF
>TRBV19
CASRFRGEETQYF